The 8 T cell receptor beta chains reported below all come from one sample, sequenced in a study of blood T cell repertoires in COVID-19. Data came from immunoSEQ multiplex PCR; TCRdb stores just in-frame clones and leaves some out. The top ten hold roughly 6.8% of the sample, which has approximately 300,000 clones, 90% seen once. The sample comprised peripheral blood. These receptors were obtained from a woman aged 25 to 39 with COVID-19, enrolled during active disease.

The chain employs TRBV12-3 or TRBV12-4 and TRBJ2-7; tentative D call: TRBD1 (5 bases). Trimming cost V 1 base and J 7 bases, with 11 bases left between them. The CDR3 totals 13 residues. The CDR3, as DNA: TGTGCCAGCAGTTTAGGAGTGGGGCTGGAGCAGTACTTC. It codes for CASSLGVGLEQYF.

V and J are TRBV6-4 and TRBJ1-6, with TRBD1 as a possible D gene (6 bases). Germline V gives CDR1 MRHNA, CDR2 SNTAGT. The V and J ends lost 3 bases and 6 bases respectively, with 12 bases between them. The CDR3 is made up of 15 amino acids. CDR3 sequence (DNA): TGTGCCAGCAGTGAAGAGGGCAGGGGTAATTCACCCCTCCACTTT. Translated, it gives CASSEEGRGNSPLHF.

The chain has TRBV10-3 and TRBJ2-7, with 9 bases identical to TRBD1. The CDR3 runs to 14 residues. Germline V CDR1 and CDR2: ENHRY, SYGVKD. Trimming at V came to 3 bases and at J to 5 bases, leaving 5 bases not matched to a gene. CDR3 DNA sequence: TGTGCCATCAGTGATAGGACAGGGGCCAACGAGCAGTACTTC. Translation: CAISDRTGANEQYF.

In DNA form, the CDR3 reads TGTGCCAGCAGTCTACAGGGGGGGAATTCACCCCTCCACTTT. This sequence encodes CASSLQGGNSPLHF. This chain links TRBV6-5 with TRBJ1-6, with TRBD1 identical over 8 bases. Germline V gene lookup returns CDR1 MNHEY and CDR2 SVGAGI. The CDR3 consists of 14 residues. V lost 5 bases to trimming and J lost 7 bases; unmatched junction nucleotides: 4.

The chain employs TRBV15 and TRBJ2-7; D possibly corresponds to TRBD1 (5 bases). V was clipped by 3 bases and J by 4 bases, with 13 bases between them. The CDR3 consists of 14 residues. Germline CDR1 and CDR2: LNHNV and YYDKDF (reference sequence). The CDR3 reads CATSRDLRGYEQYF. The CDR3 DNA is TGTGCCACCAGCAGGGATCTAAGGGGATACGAGCAGTACTTC.

CDR3 in DNA: TGTGCCAGCAGCGCGACAGGGTATGCAGAGACCCAGTACTTC. Translation: CASSATGYAETQYF. The J gene is TRBJ2-5, the V gene TRBV9; 7 nucleotides line up with TRBD1. The V gene end was trimmed by 3 bases and the J gene end by 4 bases; junction bases not matched to a gene: 6. Germline values: CDR1 SGDLS, CDR2 YYNGEE. The CDR3 length is 14 residues.

The chain combines TRBV15 with TRBJ1-4; the D gene is possibly TRBD1 (5 bases). Per germline, CDR1 LNHNV and CDR2 YYDKDF (reference sequence). Trimming removed 3 bases at V and 1 base at J, with 9 bases between. This CDR3 contains 15 residues. The CDR3 DNA is TGTGCCACCAGCAGCGTAGGGGAAACTAATGAAAAACTGTTTTTT. Translating it yields CATSSVGETNEKLFF. The whole variable domain, filled in from reference TRBV15 and TRBJ1-4, reads DAMVIQNPRYQVTQFGKPVTLSCSQTLNHNVMYWYQQKSSQAPKLLFHYYDKDFNNEADTPDNFQSRRPNTSFCFLDIRSPGLGDTAMYLCATSSVGETNEKLFFGSGTQLSVL.

This chain uses TRBV10-1 with TRBJ2-1; 10 bases agree with TRBD2. CDR3 size: 16 residues. Trimming cost V 8 bases and J 5 bases; bases outside gene matches: 12. From germline, CDR1 is WNHNN and CDR2 SYGVQD (reference sequence). CDR3 residues: CASHPKIAGGDNEQFF. The CDR3 coding sequence is TGCGCCAGCCATCCTAAGATAGCGGGAGGTGACAATGAGCAGTTCTTC.